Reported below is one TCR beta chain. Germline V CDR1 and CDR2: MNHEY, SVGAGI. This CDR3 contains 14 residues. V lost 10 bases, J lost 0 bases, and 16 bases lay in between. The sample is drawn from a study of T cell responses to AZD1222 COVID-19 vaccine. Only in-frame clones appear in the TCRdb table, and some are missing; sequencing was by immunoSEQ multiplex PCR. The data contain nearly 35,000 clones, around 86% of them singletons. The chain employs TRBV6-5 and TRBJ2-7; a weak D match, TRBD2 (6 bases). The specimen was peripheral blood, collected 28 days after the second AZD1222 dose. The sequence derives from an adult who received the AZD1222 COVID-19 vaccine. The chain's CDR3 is CAIRRAGSSYEQYF. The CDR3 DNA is TGTGCCATACGGAGGGCCGGGTCCTCCTACGAGCAGTACTTC.